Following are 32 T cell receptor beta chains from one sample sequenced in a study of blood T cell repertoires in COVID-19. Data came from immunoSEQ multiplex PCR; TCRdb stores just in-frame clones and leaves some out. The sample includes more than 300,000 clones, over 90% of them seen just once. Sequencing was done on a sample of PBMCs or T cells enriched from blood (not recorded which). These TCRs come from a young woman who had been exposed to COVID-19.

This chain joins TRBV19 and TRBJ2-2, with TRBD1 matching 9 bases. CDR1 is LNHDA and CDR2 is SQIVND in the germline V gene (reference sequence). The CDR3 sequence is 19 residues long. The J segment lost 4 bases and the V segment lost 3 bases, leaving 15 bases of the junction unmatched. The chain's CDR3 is CASSMRDRDLLRGTGELFF. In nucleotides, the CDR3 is TGTGCCAGTAGTATGAGGGACAGGGACCTCCTTAGGGGCACCGGGGAGCTGTTTTTT.

CDR3 nucleotide sequence: TGTGCCACCAGTGATCCTGGGACAGGGACGCAGTATTTT. This codes for CATSDPGTGTQYF. V gene TRBV24-1 combines with J gene TRBJ2-3; 9 bases line up with TRBD1. The CDR3 spans 13 residues. CDR1 and CDR2 from the germline V gene are KGHDR and SFDVKD. J gave up 9 bases and V 3 bases, and 3 bases lay outside the gene matches.

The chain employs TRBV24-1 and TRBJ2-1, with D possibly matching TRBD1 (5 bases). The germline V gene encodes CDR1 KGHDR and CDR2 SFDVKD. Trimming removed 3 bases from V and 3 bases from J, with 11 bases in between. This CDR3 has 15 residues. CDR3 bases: TGTGCCACCAGTGATAAAGGGCAGGGCTACAATGAGCAGTTCTTC. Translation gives CATSDKGQGYNEQFF.

CDR3 in DNA: TGTGCCAGCAGCCAAGACAGGGAAATACTATCCTACGAGCAGTACTTC. Its translation is CASSQDREILSYEQYF. V is TRBV3-1 (or the pseudogene TRBV3-2) and J is TRBJ2-7, with D perhaps matching TRBD1 (5 bases). Trimming cost V 0 bases and J 1 base, with 13 bases left between them. Germline lookup yields CDR1 LGHDT and CDR2 YNNKEL (reference sequence). This CDR3 spans 16 amino acids.

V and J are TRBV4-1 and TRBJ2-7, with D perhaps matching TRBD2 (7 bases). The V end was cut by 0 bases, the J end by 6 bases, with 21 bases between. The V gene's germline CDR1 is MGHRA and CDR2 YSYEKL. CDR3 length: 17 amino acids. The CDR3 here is CASSQDPPRGGAGEQYF. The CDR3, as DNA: TGCGCCAGCAGCCAAGATCCCCCTAGGGGGGGGGCAGGCGAGCAGTACTTC.

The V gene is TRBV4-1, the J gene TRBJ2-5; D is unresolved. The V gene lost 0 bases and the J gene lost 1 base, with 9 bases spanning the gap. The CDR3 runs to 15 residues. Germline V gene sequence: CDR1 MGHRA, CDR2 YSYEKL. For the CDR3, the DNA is TGCGCCAGCAGCCAAGATATGAGGAGCCAAGAGACCCAGTACTTC. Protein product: CASSQDMRSQETQYF.

CDR3 nucleotides: TGCGCCAGCAGCTTGGGGGGACAGGGAGCAGATACGCAGTATTTT. As protein: CASSLGGQGADTQYF. The chain links TRBV5-1 to TRBJ2-3; 9 positions agree with TRBD1. CDR1 SGHRS and CDR2 YFSETQ come from the germline V gene. The V gene end was trimmed by 0 bases and the J gene end by 4 bases; junction bases not matched to a gene: 3. The CDR3 is 15 residues long.

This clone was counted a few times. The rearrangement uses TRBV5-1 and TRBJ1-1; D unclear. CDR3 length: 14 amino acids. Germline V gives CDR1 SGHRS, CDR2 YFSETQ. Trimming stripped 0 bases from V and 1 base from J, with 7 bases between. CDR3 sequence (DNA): TGCGCCAGCAGCTTGGTGCCCGGGAACACTGAAGCTTTCTTT. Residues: CASSLVPGNTEAFF.

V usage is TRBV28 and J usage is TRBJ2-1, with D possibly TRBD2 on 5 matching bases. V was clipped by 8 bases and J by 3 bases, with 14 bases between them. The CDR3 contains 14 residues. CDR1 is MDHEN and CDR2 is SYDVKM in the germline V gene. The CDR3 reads CASGGGPHYNEQFF. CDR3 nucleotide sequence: TGTGCCAGCGGAGGCGGTCCCCACTACAATGAGCAGTTCTTC.

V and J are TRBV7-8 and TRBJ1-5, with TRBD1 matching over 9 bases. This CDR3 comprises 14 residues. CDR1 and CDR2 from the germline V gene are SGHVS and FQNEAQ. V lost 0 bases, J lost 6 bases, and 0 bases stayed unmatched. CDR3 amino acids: CASSLATGGQPQHF. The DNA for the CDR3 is TGTGCCAGCAGCTTAGCGACAGGGGGTCAGCCCCAGCATTTT.

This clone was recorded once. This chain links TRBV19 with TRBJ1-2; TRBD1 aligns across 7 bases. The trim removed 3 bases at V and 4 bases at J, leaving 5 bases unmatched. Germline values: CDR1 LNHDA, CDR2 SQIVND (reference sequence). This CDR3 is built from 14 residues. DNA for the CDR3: TGTGCCAGTAGTATCGACAGGGTGACCTATGGCTACACCTTC. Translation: CASSIDRVTYGYTF.

DNA of the CDR3: TGTGCCAGCAGCTTAGCCCACGTAGTTGAAAAACTGTTTTTT. Protein sequence: CASSLAHVVEKLFF. The chain is built from TRBV7-8 and TRBJ1-4; D not resolved. V dropped 0 bases and J dropped 7 bases, with 9 bases sitting between them. In germline, CDR1 is SGHVS, CDR2 FQNEAQ. CDR3 size: 14 residues.

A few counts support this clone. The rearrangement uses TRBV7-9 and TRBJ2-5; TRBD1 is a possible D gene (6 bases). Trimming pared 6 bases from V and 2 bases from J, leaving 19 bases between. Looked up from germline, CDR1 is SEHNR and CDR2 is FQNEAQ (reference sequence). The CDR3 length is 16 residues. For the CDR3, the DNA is TGTGCCAGCAGTCAAACCCCCACAGGGAGACAAGAGACCCAGTACTTC. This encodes CASSQTPTGRQETQYF.

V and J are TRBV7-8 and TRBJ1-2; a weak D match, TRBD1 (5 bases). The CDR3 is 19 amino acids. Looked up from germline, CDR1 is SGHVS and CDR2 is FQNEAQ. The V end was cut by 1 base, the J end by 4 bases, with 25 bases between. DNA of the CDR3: TGTGCCAGCAGCTTAGACGTAGGCGGAATGGGGGGGAAAAGCTATGGCTACACCTTC. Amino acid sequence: CASSLDVGGMGGKSYGYTF.

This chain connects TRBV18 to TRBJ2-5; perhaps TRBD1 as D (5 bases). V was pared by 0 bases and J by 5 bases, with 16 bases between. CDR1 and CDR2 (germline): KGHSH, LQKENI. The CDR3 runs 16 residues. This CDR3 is CASSPPDSFMGETQYF. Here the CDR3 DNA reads TGTGCCAGCTCACCACCTGACAGTTTTATGGGGGAGACCCAGTACTTC.

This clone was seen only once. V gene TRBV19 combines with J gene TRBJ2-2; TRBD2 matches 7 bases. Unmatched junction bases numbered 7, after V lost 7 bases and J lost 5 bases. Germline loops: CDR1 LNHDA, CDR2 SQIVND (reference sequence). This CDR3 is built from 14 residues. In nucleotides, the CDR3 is TGTGCCAGTATACGACTAGCTGGGACCGGGGAGCTGTTTTTT. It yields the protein CASIRLAGTGELFF.

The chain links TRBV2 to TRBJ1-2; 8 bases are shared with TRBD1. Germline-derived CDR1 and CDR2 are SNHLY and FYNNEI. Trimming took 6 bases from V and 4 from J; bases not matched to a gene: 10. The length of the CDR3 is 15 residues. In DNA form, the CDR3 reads TGTGCCAGCAGCCGCTCCCAGACAGGGGCCTATGGCTACACCTTC. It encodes CASSRSQTGAYGYTF.

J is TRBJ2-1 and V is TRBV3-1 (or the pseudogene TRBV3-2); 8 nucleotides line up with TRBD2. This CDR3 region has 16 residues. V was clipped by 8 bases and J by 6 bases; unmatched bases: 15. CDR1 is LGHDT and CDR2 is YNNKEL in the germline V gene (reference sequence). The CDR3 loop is CASRAHQGLGVNEQFF. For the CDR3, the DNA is TGTGCCAGCCGCGCACATCAGGGACTAGGAGTCAATGAGCAGTTCTTC.

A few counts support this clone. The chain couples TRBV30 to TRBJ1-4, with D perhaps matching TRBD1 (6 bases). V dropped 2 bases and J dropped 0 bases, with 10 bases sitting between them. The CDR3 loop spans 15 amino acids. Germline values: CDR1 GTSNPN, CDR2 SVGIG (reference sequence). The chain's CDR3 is CAWSPGVTTNEKLFF. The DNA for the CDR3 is TGTGCCTGGAGTCCAGGGGTGACAACTAATGAAAAACTGTTTTTT.

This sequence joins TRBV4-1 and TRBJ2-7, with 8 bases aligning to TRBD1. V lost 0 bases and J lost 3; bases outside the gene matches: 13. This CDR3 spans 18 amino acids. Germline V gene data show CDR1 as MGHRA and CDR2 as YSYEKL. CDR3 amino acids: CASSQEYRGMGSGYEQYF. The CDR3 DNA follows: TGCGCCAGCAGCCAAGAGTACAGGGGGATGGGGTCCGGCTACGAGCAGTACTTC.

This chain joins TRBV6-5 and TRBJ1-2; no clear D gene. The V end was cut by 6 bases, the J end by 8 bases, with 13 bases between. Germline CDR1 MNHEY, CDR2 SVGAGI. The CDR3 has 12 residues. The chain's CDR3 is CASRSPQSGYTF. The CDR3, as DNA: TGTGCCAGCAGGTCCCCCCAGTCCGGCTACACCTTC.

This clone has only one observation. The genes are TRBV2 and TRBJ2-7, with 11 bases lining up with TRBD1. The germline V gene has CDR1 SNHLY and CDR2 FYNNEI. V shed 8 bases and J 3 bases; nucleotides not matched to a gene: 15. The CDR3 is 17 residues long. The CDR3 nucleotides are TGTGCCAGCGGGGTAGGCTCCCGGGACAGGGGGTTCTACGAGCAGTACTTC. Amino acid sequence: CASGVGSRDRGFYEQYF.

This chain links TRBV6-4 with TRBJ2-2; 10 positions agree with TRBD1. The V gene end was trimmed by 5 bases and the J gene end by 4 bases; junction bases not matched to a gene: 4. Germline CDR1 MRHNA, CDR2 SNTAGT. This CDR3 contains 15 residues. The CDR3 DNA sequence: TGTGCCAGCAGTCCCGGGACAGGGGTCACCGGGGAGCTGTTTTTT. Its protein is CASSPGTGVTGELFF.

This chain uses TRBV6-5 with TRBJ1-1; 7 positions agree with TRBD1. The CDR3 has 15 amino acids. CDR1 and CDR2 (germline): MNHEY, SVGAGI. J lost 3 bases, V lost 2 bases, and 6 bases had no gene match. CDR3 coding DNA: TGTGCCAGCAGTTACCAGGGGGTAAGATACACTGAAGCTTTCTTT. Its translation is CASSYQGVRYTEAFF.

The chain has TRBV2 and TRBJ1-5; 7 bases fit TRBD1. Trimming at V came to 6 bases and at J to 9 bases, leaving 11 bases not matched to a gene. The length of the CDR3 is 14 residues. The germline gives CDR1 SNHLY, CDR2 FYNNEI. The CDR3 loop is CASSQQGSTSPQHF. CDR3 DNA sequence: TGTGCCAGCAGCCAACAGGGGTCTACATCGCCCCAGCATTTT.

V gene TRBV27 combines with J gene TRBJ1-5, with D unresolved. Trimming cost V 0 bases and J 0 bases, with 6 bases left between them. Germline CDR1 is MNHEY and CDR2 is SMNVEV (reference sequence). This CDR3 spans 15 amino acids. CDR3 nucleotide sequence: TGTGCCAGCAGTTTATCGCGGGGTAGCAATCAGCCCCAGCATTTT. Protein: CASSLSRGSNQPQHF.

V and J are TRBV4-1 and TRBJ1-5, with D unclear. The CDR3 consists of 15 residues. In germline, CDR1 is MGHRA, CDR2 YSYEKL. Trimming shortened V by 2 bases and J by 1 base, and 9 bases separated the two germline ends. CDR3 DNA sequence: TGCGCCAGCAGCCAATCCCCGGGGAGCAATCAGCCCCAGCATTTT. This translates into CASSQSPGSNQPQHF.

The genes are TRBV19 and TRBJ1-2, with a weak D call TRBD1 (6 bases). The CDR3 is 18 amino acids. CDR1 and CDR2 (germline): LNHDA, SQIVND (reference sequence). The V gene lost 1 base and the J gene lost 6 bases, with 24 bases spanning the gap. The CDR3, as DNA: TGTGCCAGTAGTATAGCGATCGCTCCGAGGACAGCGGTTCATGGCTACACCTTC. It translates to CASSIAIAPRTAVHGYTF. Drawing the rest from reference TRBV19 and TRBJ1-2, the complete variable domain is DGGITQSPKYLFRKEGQNVTLSCEQNLNHDAMYWYRQDPGQGLRLIYYSQIVNDFQKGDIAEGYSVSREKKESFPLTVTSAQKNPTAFYLCASSIAIAPRTAVHGYTFGSGTRLTVV.

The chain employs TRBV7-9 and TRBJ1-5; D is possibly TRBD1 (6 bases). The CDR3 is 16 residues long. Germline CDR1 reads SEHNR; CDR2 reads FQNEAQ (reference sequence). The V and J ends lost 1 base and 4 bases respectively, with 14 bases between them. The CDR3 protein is CASSLVGGALNQPQHF. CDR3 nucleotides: TGTGCCAGCAGCTTAGTGGGGGGGGCCTTGAATCAGCCCCAGCATTTT.

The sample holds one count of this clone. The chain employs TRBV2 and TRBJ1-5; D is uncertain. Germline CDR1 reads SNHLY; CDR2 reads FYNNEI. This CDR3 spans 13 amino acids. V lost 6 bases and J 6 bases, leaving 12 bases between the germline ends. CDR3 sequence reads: CASSIMRSQPQHF. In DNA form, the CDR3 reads TGTGCCAGCAGCATTATGAGATCTCAGCCCCAGCATTTT.

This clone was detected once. The CDR3 is CATSGGGTDTQYF. CDR3 in DNA: TGTGCCACCAGTGGCGGGGGGACAGATACGCAGTATTTT. This rearrangement joins TRBV24-1 to TRBJ2-3; 8 bases agree with TRBD2. The junction had 0 bases not matched to a gene; V was cut back by 5 bases and J by 3 bases. The germline V gene has CDR1 KGHDR and CDR2 SFDVKD. CDR3 length equals 13 residues.

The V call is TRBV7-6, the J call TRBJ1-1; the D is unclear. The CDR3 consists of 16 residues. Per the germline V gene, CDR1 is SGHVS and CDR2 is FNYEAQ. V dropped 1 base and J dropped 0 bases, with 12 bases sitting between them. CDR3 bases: TGTGCCAGCAGCTTAGTAAGTAGAGCCATGAACACTGAAGCTTTCTTT. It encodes CASSLVSRAMNTEAFF. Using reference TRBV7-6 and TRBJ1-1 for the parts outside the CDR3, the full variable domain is GAGVSQSPRYKVTKRGQDVALRCDPISGHVSLYWYRQALGQGPEFLTYFNYEAQQDKSGLPNDRFSAERPEGSISTLTIQRTEQRDSAMYRCASSLVSRAMNTEAFFGQGTRLTVV.